These T cell receptor beta chains were read from a single sample in a study of early T cells in non-severe SARS-CoV-2 infection. Each CDR3 protein gets one entry after TCRdb re-called the 5' RACE reads with MiXCR. In the table there are about 35,000 distinct CDR3 sequences, around 5% of which are singletons. Sequencing was done on a sample of whole blood. These receptors were obtained from an adult who was a healthcare worker with PCR-confirmed SARS-CoV-2 infection or an uninfected control (not recorded which). Each CDR3 is given with its conserved first and last residue. Fields, in order: J gene, clone size, D gene, V gene, CDR3 length, CDR3 protein, CDR3 DNA. D genes are given only for firm matches. Clone size is given for some rows only: seen once, a few or many times, or a class if the clone is expanded.

TRBJ1-2,.,TRBD1,TRBV28,16,CASSLPGGIPNYGYTF,TGTGCCAGCAGTTTACCAGGGGGAATCCCTAACTATGGCTACACCTTC
TRBJ2-7,many,.,TRBV7-8,11,CASSFTEVKYF,TGTGCCAGCAGCTTTACAGAAGTGAAGTACTTC
TRBJ1-6,few,.,TRBV28,15,CASSLTVWGNSPLHF,TGTGCCAGCAGCCTGACAGTTTGGGGCAATTCACCCCTCCACTTT
TRBJ2-7,few,.,TRBV27,14,CAREGAGQTYEQYF,TGTGCCAGGGAGGGGGCGGGACAGACCTACGAGCAGTACTTC
TRBJ2-3,many,.,TRBV7-3,13,CASSLLGADTQYF,TGTGCCAGCAGCTTACTCGGGGCAGATACGCAGTATTTT
TRBJ1-5,many,.,TRBV19,18,CASTPLGGTPTFNQPQHF,TGTGCCAGTACCCCCTTGGGGGGCACCCCGACGTTCAATCAGCCCCAGCATTTT
TRBJ2-7,many,.,TRBV20-1,14,CSASGLGGSGEQYF,TGCAGTGCTAGTGGCCTCGGGGGTAGCGGCGAGCAGTACTTC
TRBJ2-1,few,.,TRBV12-3/TRBV12-4,14,CASSFTGSPNEQFF,TGTGCCAGCAGTTTTACGGGGTCTCCCAATGAGCAGTTCTTC
TRBJ2-1,few,TRBD2,TRBV5-1,13,CASSSGGLNEQFF,TGCGCCAGCAGCAGCGGGGGGCTCAATGAGCAGTTCTTC
TRBJ1-2,many,.,TRBV7-6,14,CASSLNPASYGYTF,TGTGCCAGCAGCCTAAACCCAGCAAGCTATGGCTACACCTTC
TRBJ1-2,few,.,TRBV5-6,16,CASSLLDTASSYGYTF,TGTGCCAGCAGCTTACTGGACACCGCATCCTCCTATGGCTACACCTTC
TRBJ1-4,many,.,TRBV12-3/TRBV12-4,12,CASSLSLEKLFF,TGTGCCAGCAGTTTATCCTTAGAAAAACTGTTTTTT
TRBJ2-7,many,TRBD1,TRBV29-1,14,CSVAPRGRPYEQYF,TGCAGCGTTGCACCCAGGGGGCGCCCCTACGAGCAGTACTTC
TRBJ1-1,many,.,TRBV2,14,CASRVDTGGTEAFF,TGTGCCAGCAGGGTGGACACCGGGGGTACTGAAGCTTTCTTT
TRBJ2-2,few,.,TRBV6-5,14,CASSRGGGTGELFF,TGTGCCAGCAGCCGAGGGGGTGGCACCGGGGAGCTGTTTTTT
TRBJ1-2,many,TRBD1,TRBV7-6,17,CASSPGPGQGSGYGYTF,TGTGCCAGCAGCCCCGGCCCGGGACAGGGATCGGGCTATGGCTACACCTTC
TRBJ2-1,medium-sized,TRBD2,TRBV6-4,16,CASSDSGGGDYNEQFF,TGTGCCAGCAGTGACTCGGGCGGGGGGGATTACAATGAGCAGTTCTTC
TRBJ2-2,many,.,TRBV5-6,13,CASSVTRTGELFF,TGTGCCAGCAGCGTTACTAGGACTGGGGAGCTGTTTTTT
TRBJ2-7,few,.,TRBV12-2,17,CASRLPRSGLPGQEQYF,TGTGCAAGTCGCTTACCGAGATCTGGGCTCCCGGGACAGGAGCAGTACTTC
TRBJ2-1,many,.,TRBV2,18,CASAILVRGRKIDNEQFF,TGTGCCAGCGCAATATTGGTGAGGGGACGAAAAATCGACAATGAGCAGTTCTTC
TRBJ1-2,few,.,TRBV28,13,CASSLLQGREGTF,TGTGCCAGCAGTTTACTCCAGGGAAGGGAGGGCACCTTC
TRBJ2-1,.,.,TRBV11-3,15,CASSSTRGTYNEQFF,TGTGCCAGCAGCTCAACGCGGGGGACATACAATGAGCAGTTCTTC
TRBJ1-1,.,.,TRBV28,13,CASSLLWNTEAFF,TGTGCCAGCAGTTTATTATGGAACACTGAAGCTTTCTTT
TRBJ2-1,few,.,TRBV6-6,14,CASSYDFGGNEQFF,TGTGCCAGCAGTTATGATTTTGGAGGCAATGAGCAGTTCTTC
TRBJ2-3,few,.,TRBV7-9,16,CASSYVAGARKDTQYF,TGTGCCAGCAGCTATGTTGCGGGGGCCCGCAAGGATACGCAGTATTTT
TRBJ1-1,many,.,TRBV7-9,15,CASSLGVRLGTEAFF,TGTGCCAGCAGCTTAGGGGTGCGCCTAGGGACTGAAGCTTTCTTT
TRBJ2-1,.,.,TRBV24-1,12,CATSDGYNEQFF,TGTGCCACCAGTGATGGGTACAATGAGCAGTTCTTC
TRBJ1-1,.,.,TRBV5-4,15,CASSFHPVSGTEAFF,TGTGCCAGCAGCTTTCATCCGGTATCGGGAACTGAAGCTTTCTTT
TRBJ1-3,many,.,TRBV6-5,16,CASSWGTPNSGNTIYF,TGTGCCAGCAGCTGGGGGACACCCAACTCTGGAAACACCATATATTTT
TRBJ1-1,few,TRBD1,TRBV6-1,15,CASSGQGWANTEAFF,TGTGCCAGCAGTGGACAGGGATGGGCGAACACTGAAGCTTTCTTT
TRBJ1-1,many,.,TRBV25-1,12,CASSEARKGAFF,TGTGCCAGCAGTGAGGCCAGGAAGGGAGCTTTCTTT